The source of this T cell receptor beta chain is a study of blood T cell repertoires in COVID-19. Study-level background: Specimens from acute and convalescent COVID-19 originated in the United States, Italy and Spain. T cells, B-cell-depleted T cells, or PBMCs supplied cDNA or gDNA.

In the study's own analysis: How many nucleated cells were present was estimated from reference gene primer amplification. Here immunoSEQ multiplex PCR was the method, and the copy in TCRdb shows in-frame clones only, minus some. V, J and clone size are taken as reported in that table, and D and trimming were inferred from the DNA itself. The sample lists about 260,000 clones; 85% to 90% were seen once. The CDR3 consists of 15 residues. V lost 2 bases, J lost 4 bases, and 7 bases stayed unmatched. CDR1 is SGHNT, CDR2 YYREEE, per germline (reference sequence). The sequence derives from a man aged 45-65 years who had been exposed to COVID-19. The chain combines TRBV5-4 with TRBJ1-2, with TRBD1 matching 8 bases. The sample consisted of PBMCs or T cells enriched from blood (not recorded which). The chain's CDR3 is CASSLLGQAFYGYTF. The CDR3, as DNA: TGTGCCAGCAGCTTATTGGGACAGGCATTCTATGGCTACACCTTC. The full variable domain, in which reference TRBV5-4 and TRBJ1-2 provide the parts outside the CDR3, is ETGVTQSPTHLIKTRGQQVTLRCSSQSGHNTVSWYQQALGQGPQFIFQYYREEENGRGNFPPRFSGLQFPNYSSELNVNALELDDSALYLCASSLLGQAFYGYTFGSGTRLTVV.